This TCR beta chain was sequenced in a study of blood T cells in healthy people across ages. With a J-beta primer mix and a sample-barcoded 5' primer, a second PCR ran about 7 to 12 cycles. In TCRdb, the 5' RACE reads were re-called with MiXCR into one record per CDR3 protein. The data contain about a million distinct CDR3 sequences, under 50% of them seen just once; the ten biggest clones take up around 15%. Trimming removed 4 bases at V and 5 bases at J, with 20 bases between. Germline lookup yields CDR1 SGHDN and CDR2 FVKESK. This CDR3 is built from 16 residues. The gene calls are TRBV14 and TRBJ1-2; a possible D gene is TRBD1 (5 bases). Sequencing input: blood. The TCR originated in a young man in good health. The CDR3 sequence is CASSLHPQGRVYGYTF. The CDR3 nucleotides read TGTGCCAGCAGCCTCCACCCCCAGGGCAGAGTATATGGCTACACCTTC. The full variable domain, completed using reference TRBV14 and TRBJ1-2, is EAGVTQFPSHSVIEKGQTVTLRCDPISGHDNLYWYRRVMGKEIKFLLHFVKESKQDESGMPNNRFLAERTGGTYSTLKVQPAELEDSGVYFCASSLHPQGRVYGYTFGSGTRLTVV.